The rows below give T cell receptor beta chains drawn from one sample of a study of blood T cell repertoires in COVID-19. The protocol was immunoSEQ multiplex PCR, while the TCRdb copy is restricted to in-frame clones and leaves out a portion. The sample records about 84,000 clones, around 80% being singletons. Sequencing was carried out using peripheral blood. The receptor source for this set is a woman of 80 years or more with acute or convalescent COVID-19. The CDR3 runs from the conserved cysteine through the conserved F or W. The D gene is left open where the match is weak. Clone sizes are given selectively: once, few, many, or a class where the clone is expanded.

length	D	V	size	J	DNA	CDR3
11	.	TRBV19	.	TRBJ1-2	TGTGCCAGTAGTATAGGCGCTGGCTACACCTTC	CASSIGAGYTF
14	.	TRBV19	.	TRBJ1-1	TGTGCCAGTAGTCTCCACAGGGAGAACACTGAAGCTTTCTTT	CASSLHRENTEAFF
15	TRBD1	TRBV7-9	.	TRBJ1-2	TGTGCCAGCAGCCAGGGACAGGGGCGCGCCTATGGCTACACCTTC	CASSQGQGRAYGYTF
13	.	TRBV6-5	.	TRBJ1-3	TGTGCCAGCTCGGGGTCCTCTGGAAACACCATATATTTT	CASSGSSGNTIYF
17	TRBD2	TRBV3-1/TRBV3-2	.	TRBJ2-5	TGTGCCAGCAGCCACCAAGCCACTAGCGGGGGGGAAGAGACCCAGTACTTC	CASSHQATSGGEETQYF
19	.	TRBV7-9	.	TRBJ2-6	TGTGCCAGCAGCTTTGGTACAGGGAATCGAGGGTCTGGGGCCAACGTCCTGACTTTC	CASSFGTGNRGSGANVLTF
13	.	TRBV19	.	TRBJ1-4	TGTGCCAGTAGTGGCAGCTCAGGAGAAAAACTGTTTTTT	CASSGSSGEKLFF
17	TRBD1	TRBV6-7	.	TRBJ1-1	TGTGCCAGCACCCCAGGACCAGGACAGGTTAATAGGCCTGAAGCTTTCTTT	CASTPGPGQVNRPEAFF
14	.	TRBV18	.	TRBJ1-2	TGTGCCAGCTCACTCAAAACAGGGATTGATGGCTACACCTTC	CASSLKTGIDGYTF
15	.	TRBV5-5	.	TRBJ1-1	TGTGCCAGCAGCTTATCCGACAGTCCGGGCACTGAAGCTTTCTTT	CASSLSDSPGTEAFF
19	.	TRBV4-2	few	TRBJ1-6	TGTGCCAGCAGCCAAGAGGTGGACGAGGGAAGCTCCTATAATTCACCCCTCCACTTT	CASSQEVDEGSSYNSPLHF
15	TRBD1	TRBV4-3	.	TRBJ1-4	TGCGCCAGCAGCCAAGCGGGTCGGACAGGTGAAAAACTGTTTTTT	CASSQAGRTGEKLFF
16	TRBD1	TRBV9	.	TRBJ2-7	TGTGCCAGCAGCGACGGACAGGGGACAGGCTCCTACGAGCAGTACTTC	CASSDGQGTGSYEQYF
16	TRBD1	TRBV2	few	TRBJ1-4	TGTGCCAGCAGCCGGAGGGGGAGGACAGGGACTGAAAAACTGTTTTTT	CASSRRGRTGTEKLFF
11	.	TRBV12-3/TRBV12-4	.	TRBJ1-1	TGTGCCAGCAGTTTGCAAAGCGGGGCTTTCTTT	CASSLQSGAFF
14	.	TRBV6-5	.	TRBJ1-4	TGTGCCAGCAGTCGGGGGGACCGAGGGGAAAAACTGTTTTTT	CASSRGDRGEKLFF
16	.	TRBV1	.	TRBJ2-7	TGCACCAGCAGCCAGCCGGGACAGGGTCGTTCCTACGAGCAGTACTTC	CTSSQPGQGRSYEQYF
16	TRBD1	TRBV7-9	once	TRBJ1-2	TGTGCCAGCAGCTTGAGACAGGGCACTTCTAACTATGGCTACACCTTC	CASSLRQGTSNYGYTF
14	TRBD1	TRBV5-1	.	TRBJ1-1	TGCGCCAGCAGCTTGACAGGGGGAAACACTGAAGCTTTCTTT	CASSLTGGNTEAFF
13	.	TRBV10-3	.	TRBJ1-1	TGTGCCACCTATGGCGGCAGCTATACTGAAGCTTTCTTT	CATYGGSYTEAFF
14	TRBD1	TRBV28	.	TRBJ1-6	TGTGCCAGCAGGATCGGACAGGGGAATTCACCCCTCCACTTT	CASRIGQGNSPLHF
13	TRBD1	TRBV15	.	TRBJ2-7	TGTGCCACCAGTGCGGGACAGGGCTACGAGCAGTACTTC	CATSAGQGYEQYF
15	.	TRBV7-6	.	TRBJ1-6	TGTGCCAGCAGCCCCAAACAGAACTTAAATTCACCCCTCCACTTT	CASSPKQNLNSPLHF
12	TRBD2	TRBV28	.	TRBJ2-7	TGTGCCAGCAGGCGACTAGCGGGGGAGCAGTACTTC	CASRRLAGEQYF
16	TRBD1	TRBV2	once	TRBJ1-4	TGTGCCAGCAGCCTACCGGGACAGGCAACTAATGAAAAACTGTTTTTT	CASSLPGQATNEKLFF
11	.	TRBV20-1	once	TRBJ2-5	TGCAGTGCTGCCGGGGAGAGAAGAGTTCACTTC	CSAAGERRVHF
12	.	TRBV21-1	.	TRBJ1-2	TGTGCCAGCCCGGGACAGGACTATGGCTACACCTTC	CASPGQDYGYTF
15	.	TRBV6-6	.	TRBJ1-2	TGTGCCAGCAGTAACCGGGTCCTGGCTGACTATGGCTACACCTTC	CASSNRVLADYGYTF
13	TRBD1	TRBV11-2	.	TRBJ1-5	TGTGCCAGCAGCCGGGACAGGGACCAGCCCCAGCATTTT	CASSRDRDQPQHF
15	.	TRBV3-1/TRBV3-2	.	TRBJ2-5	TGTGCCAGCAGCCAAGATCATCGAGGCGGCGGGACCCAGTACTTC	CASSQDHRGGGTQYF
13	TRBD1	TRBV7-6	once	TRBJ1-1	TGTGCCAGCGCACAGGGGTCGAACACTGAAGCTTTCTTT	CASAQGSNTEAFF
15	.	TRBV4-2	few	TRBJ1-6	TGTGCCAGCAGCCAAGAGACGCAGGGTGGATCACCCCTCCACTTT	CASSQETQGGSPLHF
12	.	TRBV19	.	TRBJ1-2	TGTGCCAGTAGTACATCAGGCTATGGCTACACCTTC	CASSTSGYGYTF
15	TRBD1	TRBV25-1	.	TRBJ1-4	TGTGCCAGCAGCACCTCTCTTGGGACAGATCAAAAGGAGTTTTTT	CASSTSLGTDQKEFF
14	.	TRBV28	few	TRBJ1-5	TGTGCCAGCAGCCTTGGGCGAGAGATAGGGCCCCAGCATTTT	CASSLGREIGPQHF
16	.	TRBV18	once	TRBJ2-2	TGTGCCAGCTCACCGGGGAACGGGGGTTACACCGGGGAGCTGTTTTTT	CASSPGNGGYTGELFF
15	TRBD1	TRBV6-6	.	TRBJ1-5	TGTGCCAGCAGTACGCGACAGGGAGGCAATCAGCCCCAGCATTTT	CASSTRQGGNQPQHF
16	TRBD2	TRBV3-1/TRBV3-2	.	TRBJ2-5	TGTGCCAGCAGCCAAGAAGGCGGGGGGTTGAAAAAGACCCAGTACTTC	CASSQEGGGLKKTQYF
16	.	TRBV5-8	.	TRBJ1-4	TGTGCCAGCAGCGCCGGAGTTTTATCGGCGGTGGAAAAACTGTTTTTT	CASSAGVLSAVEKLFF
14	TRBD1	TRBV7-8	.	TRBJ2-3	TGTGCCAGCAGCTCCCGGACAGGGAGGGATACGCAGTATTTT	CASSSRTGRDTQYF
13	.	TRBV25-1	.	TRBJ2-7	TGTGCCAGCAGTGAATCCGGGGCCTACGAGCAGTACTTC	CASSESGAYEQYF